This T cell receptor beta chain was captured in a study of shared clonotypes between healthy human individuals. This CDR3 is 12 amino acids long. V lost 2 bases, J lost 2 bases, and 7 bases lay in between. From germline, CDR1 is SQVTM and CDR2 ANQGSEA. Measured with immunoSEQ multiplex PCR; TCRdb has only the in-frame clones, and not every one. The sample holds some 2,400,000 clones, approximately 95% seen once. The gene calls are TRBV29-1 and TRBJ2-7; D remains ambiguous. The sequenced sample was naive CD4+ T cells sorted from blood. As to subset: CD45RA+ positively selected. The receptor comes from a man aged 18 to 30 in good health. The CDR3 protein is CSVETQAYEQYF. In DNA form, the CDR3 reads TGCAGCGTTGAAACCCAAGCCTACGAGCAGTACTTC.